This TCR beta chain emerged from a study of blood T cell repertoires in COVID-19. About the study: Sites in the United States, Italy and Spain provided acute and convalescent COVID-19 samples. The analysed material was cDNA or gDNA that came from T cells, B-cell-depleted T cells, or PBMCs.

TCRdb's table, derived via immunoSEQ multiplex PCR, lists solely in-frame clones and lacks some. The data contain some 210,000 clones, 81% of them singletons. This clone has a handful of counts. Those who participated ranged in age from roughly 18 to 89 years and resided in some 24 US areas. Trimming pared 2 bases from V and 11 bases from J, leaving 9 bases between. The CDR3 totals 11 residues. The germline CDR1 and CDR2 sequences are SNHLY and FYNNEI. The receptor was isolated from a man aged 35 to 55 who had recovered from COVID-19. V and J are TRBV2 and TRBJ1-1, with D hard to call. The sequencing input was PBMCs or T cells enriched from blood (not recorded which). Here the CDR3 DNA reads TGTGCCAGCAGTGAATCCAGGAACGCTTTCTTT. Translating it yields CASSESRNAFF.